This record looks at one T cell receptor beta chain sequence and its context. Its antigen is not identified. This sample was included in a study of monozygotic twins with inflammatory bowel disease. Sampling involved one blood draw (roughly 2.5 ml) for every donor. From the 5' RACE reads, TCRdb lists one entry per CDR3 protein and no DNA. Its table lists approximately 400,000 distinct CDR3 sequences. The CDR3 runs to 15 residues. CDR1 SGHTA and CDR2 FQGNSA come from the germline V gene. Study-level findings and limits: Immunosuppressive treatments differing between patients may have added repertoire variability. Nothing supported a single strong signal or clonotype that was associated with IBD.

The source of this sequence is a human donor with ulcerative colitis or Crohn's disease, or a healthy co-twin of an affected twin (not recorded which). Sequenced sample: blood. The chain combines TRBV7-2 with TRBJ1-6. The CDR3 protein is CASSPRRAVSSPLHF.